This entry concerns a single T cell receptor (beta chain). Per the germline V gene, CDR1 is SEHNR and CDR2 is FQNEAQ (reference sequence). The CDR3 is 14 residues long. After removal of 3 bases from V and 6 bases from J, the junction contained 1 base not matched to a gene. The data originate from a study of technical replicates of blood from a handful of donors. TCRdb keeps only in-frame clones here, not all; method: immunoSEQ multiplex PCR. The sample consists of more than 55,000 clones, 92% of them appearing once. The genes are TRBV7-9 and TRBJ1-4; 10 bases map to TRBD1. This clonotype was obtained from a human donor in good health. The material sequenced was T cells isolated from PBMCs. CDR3: CASSFGTGDEKLFF. For the CDR3, the DNA is TGTGCCAGCAGCTTCGGGACAGGGGATGAAAAACTGTTTTTT.